Included here is one TCR beta chain sequence, with context. Its antigen is not identified. These data originate in a study of cytomegalovirus exposure and HLA in healthy donors. Germline-derived CDR1 and CDR2 are SGHTA and FQGTGA. The CDR3 consists of 19 residues. V lost 1 base, J lost 6 bases, and 16 bases stayed unmatched. A multiplex PCR was run with 60 Vbeta primers and 13 Jbeta primers. The repertoire was sequenced with immunoSEQ multiplex PCR; TCRdb's copy has only in-frame clones and lacks some. Counted here are 250,000 to 350,000 clones, approximately 90% occurring once; the ten biggest clones make up roughly 4%. General study points: Reported results showed that the classifier diagnosed cytomegalovirus status with high specificity and sensitivity.

The source of this sequence is a man aged 35 to 55 in good health and CMV-seropositive. The chain combines TRBV7-3 with TRBJ2-1; TRBD2 agrees at 9 bases. The sequencing input was PBMCs. CDR3 loop: CASSLRGELAGLTANEQFF. The CDR3 DNA is TGTGCCAGCAGCTTAAGGGGGGAACTAGCGGGCCTTACCGCCAATGAGCAGTTCTTC.